A selection of T cell receptor beta chains follows, all from one sample in a study of CD8+CD57+ T cells in acquired aplastic anemia. TCRdb re-called the reads through MiXCR, storing one row per CDR3 protein. The sample has around 21,000 distinct CDR3 sequences, approximately 37% seen once. The specimen sequenced was CD8+CD57+ T cells sorted from PBMCs. All receptors derive from a human donor with aplastic anemia. The CDR3 runs from the conserved cysteine through the conserved F or W. Each record gives: J gene, V gene, D gene, clone size, CDR3 protein, CDR3 DNA. D genes are given only for firm matches. Where a row states a size, it is once, few, many or the class of an expanded clone; other rows omit it.

>TRBJ2-7|TRBV7-8|TRBD1|few
CASSLSAGGYEQYF
TGTGCCAGCAGCTTAAGTGCAGGGGGCTACGAGCAGTACTTC
>TRBJ2-3|TRBV20-1|NA|NA
CSARAPPARGTRGTDTQYF
TGCAGTGCTAGAGCCCCCCCCGCCCGCGGGACGCGGGGCACAGATACGCAGTATTTT
>TRBJ2-5|TRBV20-1|TRBD2|NA
CSVRGRLAGEQETQYF
TGCAGTGTTAGAGGTAGGTTAGCGGGGGAACAAGAGACCCAGTACTTC
>TRBJ1-1|TRBV5-4|TRBD1|NA
CASSLGQGEWTEAFF
TGTGCCAGCAGCTTGGGGCAGGGGGAATGGACTGAAGCTTTCTTT
>TRBJ2-5|TRBV7-8|NA|NA
CASSFVGGPWETQYF
TGTGCCAGCAGCTTCGTCGGGGGGCCCTGGGAGACCCAGTACTTC
>TRBJ2-7|TRBV20-1|TRBD1|NA
CSARGDREFYEQYF
TGCAGTGCTAGGGGGGACAGGGAATTCTACGAGCAGTACTTC
>TRBJ2-7|TRBV10-3|NA|NA
CATQGGLYEQYF
TGTGCCACCCAGGGTGGTCTCTACGAGCAGTACTTC
>TRBJ2-1|TRBV7-6|NA|few
CASSLESDGLGEQFF
TGTGCCAGCAGCTTAGAGTCGGACGGTCTGGGGGAGCAGTTCTTC
>TRBJ2-7|TRBV7-2|TRBD2|NA
CASSFGLAGGYEQYF
TGTGCCAGCAGCTTTGGACTAGCGGGAGGTTACGAGCAGTACTTC
>TRBJ2-2|TRBV27|TRBD1|many
CASSFRGLGGELFF
TGTGCCAGCAGTTTTAGGGGGCTGGGCGGGGAGCTGTTTTTT
>TRBJ2-2|TRBV6-6|NA|NA
CASSYDSGELFF
TGTGCCAGCAGTTACGACTCCGGGGAGCTGTTTTTT
>TRBJ2-5|TRBV2|TRBD2|NA
CASTLTSGNPQETQYF
TGTGCCAGCACCCTGACTAGCGGGAACCCTCAAGAGACCCAGTACTTC